The entry below describes one T cell receptor beta chain. Its antigen is unidentified. This sample was included in a study of cytomegalovirus exposure and HLA in healthy donors. Broader study findings: Reportedly, fewer N-insertions than the roughly 600-donor mean appeared in an Asian-associated ancestry cluster in a later analysis. Earlier analysis found most TCR beta V segments productive about 87% or about 30% of the time.

Use of 60 Vbeta and 13 Jbeta primers characterized the PCR. Method: immunoSEQ multiplex PCR; TCRdb's copy keeps in-frame clones and lacks some. The table has fewer than 200,000 clones, about 80% seen once; the top ten hold about 4.7%. CDR1 is SQVTM and CDR2 is ANQGSEA in the germline V gene. V lost 4 bases, J lost 5 bases, and 11 bases lay in between. CDR3 size: 12 residues. The receptor was isolated from a young man in good health and CMV-seronegative. This chain links TRBV29-1 with TRBJ1-2; tentative D call: TRBD1 (6 bases). Sequenced material: PBMCs. The CDR3 here is CSVGAGVYGYTF. CDR3 DNA sequence: TGCAGCGTTGGGGCAGGGGTTTATGGCTACACCTTC.